The next 25 T cell receptor beta chains were all read from a single sample in a study of radiotherapy plus CTLA-4 blockade in lung cancer. Libraries were prepared by immunoSEQ multiplex PCR; TCRdb keeps only in-frame clonotypes and omits some of them. The sample includes fewer than 70,000 clones, roughly 85% of them seen just once. Here the sequenced sample was peripheral blood, taken from a patient treated with radiotherapy plus ipilimumab. The receptor set was obtained from a human donor with non-small cell lung cancer who had a complete response to radiotherapy plus ipilimumab.

This chain links TRBV6-1 with TRBJ2-1; D unclear. The CDR3 is made up of 14 amino acids. Per germline, CDR1 MNHNS and CDR2 SASEGT. V was trimmed by 10 bases and J by 6 bases, leaving 19 bases between them. The CDR3 DNA is TGTGCCACCCTTCCTTTATATAGCACCAATGAGCAGTTCTTC. Amino acids: CATLPLYSTNEQFF.

The chain uses TRBV15 and TRBJ2-1; perhaps TRBD1 as D (5 bases). The CDR3 length is 16 residues. Germline V gene sequence: CDR1 LNHNV, CDR2 YYDKDF (reference sequence). V was cut by 0 bases and J by 4 bases, with 13 bases left in between. The CDR3 sequence: CATSRDLTTAYNEQFF. CDR3 bases: TGTGCCACCAGCAGAGATCTAACGACAGCTTACAATGAGCAGTTCTTC.

The J gene is TRBJ1-5, the V gene TRBV19; no definite D call. The CDR3 is 14 residues long. Germline V CDR1 and CDR2: LNHDA, SQIVND (reference sequence). Trimming took 3 bases from V and 6 from J, leaving 12 bases between them. This CDR3 is CASSILEVVQPQHF. As DNA, the CDR3 is TGTGCCAGTAGTATCCTTGAGGTCGTTCAGCCCCAGCATTTT.

The genes are TRBV27 and TRBJ1-5; no definite D call. The V gene's germline CDR1 is MNHEY and CDR2 SMNVEV (reference sequence). Between the trimmed V and J ends, which lost 5 bases and 6 bases, there was a span of 8 bases. The CDR3 consists of 12 residues. The CDR3 here is CASSAGSQPQHF. The CDR3 DNA follows: TGTGCCAGCAGTGCGGGCAGTCAGCCCCAGCATTTT.

The chain links TRBV2 to TRBJ2-2, with 9 bases lining up with TRBD2. Trimming took 6 bases from V and 0 from J; bases not matched to a gene: 2. The germline CDR1 and CDR2 sequences are SNHLY and FYNNEI. This CDR3 contains 15 residues. The CDR3 coding sequence is TGTGCCAGCAGGGCTAGCGGGGCGAACACCGGGGAGCTGTTTTTT. Amino acid sequence: CASRASGANTGELFF.

CDR3: CATSRGPGGKDTQYF. The CDR3 nucleotides are TGTGCCACCAGCAGAGGACCGGGGGGCAAAGATACGCAGTATTTT. The genes are TRBV15 and TRBJ2-3; possibly TRBD2 for D (7 bases). Per the germline V gene, CDR1 is LNHNV and CDR2 is YYDKDF (reference sequence). The ends were cut back, 1 base at V and 5 bases at J, with 13 bases in the middle. The CDR3 loop spans 15 amino acids.

This clone came up a few times. The chain is built from TRBV15 and TRBJ2-7; D unresolved. This CDR3 has 12 amino acids. Germline V gives CDR1 LNHNV, CDR2 YYDKDF (reference sequence). V shed 0 bases and J shed 8 bases, with 8 bases lying between them. The CDR3 spells CATSRDGDQQYV. The CDR3 bases are TGTGCCACCAGCAGAGATGGTGACCAGCAGTACGTC.

The genes are TRBV18 and TRBJ2-3; 9 bases align to TRBD2. In germline, CDR1 is KGHSH, CDR2 LQKENI. The CDR3 consists of 16 residues. The V gene end was trimmed by 2 bases and the J gene end by 2 bases; junction bases not matched to a gene: 5. The CDR3 protein is CASSPAAGGFTDTQYF. For the CDR3, the DNA is TGTGCCAGCTCACCAGCAGCGGGGGGCTTCACAGATACGCAGTATTTT.

This chain links TRBV4-3 with TRBJ2-1; D is possibly TRBD1 or TRBD2 (7 bases each). Germline CDR1 and CDR2: LGHNA and YSLEER. CDR3 length equals 16 residues. The V end was cut by 0 bases, the J end by 8 bases, with 17 bases between. CDR3 DNA sequence: TGCGCCAGCAGCCAAGATCCCAGGGGGGGCCTGGATGAGCAGTTCTTC. Its translation is CASSQDPRGGLDEQFF.

The V call is TRBV5-6, the J call TRBJ2-7, with 7 bases fitting TRBD2. The length of the CDR3 is 12 residues. J was trimmed by 8 bases and V by 4 bases; bases with no gene match: 6. CDR1 is SGHDT and CDR2 is YYEEEE in the germline V gene. DNA for the CDR3: TGTGCCAGCAGCCAAAGGGAGGGCAAGCAGTACGTC. Encoded protein: CASSQREGKQYV.

The J gene is TRBJ2-1, the V gene TRBV9; the D gene is possibly TRBD1 (6 bases). The V and J ends lost 4 bases and 7 bases respectively, with 12 bases between them. CDR1 is SGDLS, CDR2 YYNGEE, per germline. The CDR3 covers 13 residues. CDR3 DNA: TGTGCCAGCAGCACTACAGGGCGGAATGAGCAGTTCTTC. It yields the protein CASSTTGRNEQFF.

The chain combines TRBV28 with TRBJ2-3; D may be TRBD1 (5 bases). V was pared by 3 bases and J by 5 bases, with 15 bases between. The CDR3 covers 15 residues. Germline V CDR1 and CDR2: MDHEN, SYDVKM. The CDR3 DNA reads TGTGCCAGCAGTTTGCCGGCAGGGCAAAAAGATACGCAGTATTTT. Translation gives CASSLPAGQKDTQYF.

The rearrangement joins TRBV19 to TRBJ2-1; 11 bases line up with TRBD2. With V trimmed by 6 bases and J by 6 bases, 7 bases remained unmatched. The CDR3 totals 15 residues. Germline CDR1 reads LNHDA; CDR2 reads SQIVND (reference sequence). CDR3 sequence: CASSTSGRPSNEQFF. The CDR3 nucleotides are TGTGCCAGTAGCACTAGCGGGAGACCGTCCAATGAGCAGTTCTTC.

This sequence joins TRBV2 and TRBJ1-2, with D perhaps TRBD1 (5 bases). The V end was cut by 6 bases, the J end by 8 bases, with 19 bases between. The CDR3 contains 14 residues. Per germline, CDR1 SNHLY and CDR2 FYNNEI. In DNA, the CDR3 is TGTGCCAGCAGCTTTGAAGGGGCCTTCGGGGGCTACACCTTC. Protein sequence: CASSFEGAFGGYTF.

This rearrangement joins TRBV11-2 to TRBJ2-5, with a possible D match to TRBD1 (6 bases). V lost 5 bases to trimming and J lost 1 base, with 20 bases between them. The length of the CDR3 is 17 residues. CDR1 is SGHAT and CDR2 is FQNNGV in the germline V gene. The CDR3 DNA is TGTGCCAGCAGCCCCCACAGAGGGGGTAGGGTCCAAGAGACCCAGTACTTC. It is translated as CASSPHRGGRVQETQYF.

This chain uses TRBV5-1 with TRBJ2-6, with TRBD2 as a possible D gene (5 bases). Trimming removed 4 bases from V and 4 bases from J, with 12 bases in between. The CDR3 is 15 amino acids. Germline-derived CDR1 and CDR2 are SGHRS and YFSETQ. CDR3 DNA sequence: TGCGCCAGCAGCCGAGGGCAAACCGGGGCCAACGTCCTGACTTTC. Translation: CASSRGQTGANVLTF. Filled out from reference TRBV5-1 and TRBJ2-6, the complete variable domain reads KAGVTQTPRYLIKTRGQQVTLSCSPISGHRSVSWYQQTPGQGLQFLFEYFSETQRNKGNFPGRFSGRQFSNSRSEMNVSTLELGDSALYLCASSRGQTGANVLTFGAGSRLTVL.

This clone occurred a few times. This rearrangement joins TRBV19 to TRBJ1-6; D is possibly TRBD1 (5 bases). Looked up from germline, CDR1 is LNHDA and CDR2 is SQIVND (reference sequence). This CDR3 spans 14 amino acids. Between the trimmed V and J ends, which lost 3 bases and 4 bases, there was a span of 7 bases. The CDR3 loop is CASSINRYNSPLHF. CDR3 coding DNA: TGTGCCAGTAGTATCAACAGGTATAATTCACCCCTCCACTTT.

This clone has just a few counts. V is TRBV6-5 and J is TRBJ1-4; D not resolved. The germline CDR1 and CDR2 sequences are MNHEY and SVGAGI. V was trimmed by 5 bases and J by 0 bases, leaving 7 bases between them. The CDR3 has 14 residues. The CDR3 region has the DNA TGTGCCAGCAGTGAACTCTCAACTAATGAAAAACTGTTTTTT. It encodes CASSELSTNEKLFF.

This rearrangement joins TRBV11-2 to TRBJ1-3, with D perhaps TRBD1 (6 bases). Trimming took 4 bases from V and 7 from J, leaving 17 bases between them. The CDR3 has 15 residues. The V gene's germline CDR1 is SGHAT and CDR2 FQNNGV. The CDR3 DNA sequence: TGTGCCAGCAGCTCCCTGGGGGGAAGGGGGAACACCATATATTTT. This codes for CASSSLGGRGNTIYF.

The V and J genes are TRBV19 and TRBJ1-1; 8 bases align to TRBD1. Trimming removed 6 bases from V and 2 bases from J; junction bases left unmatched: 8. The germline gives CDR1 LNHDA, CDR2 SQIVND (reference sequence). The CDR3 is 15 residues long. This CDR3 reads CASSLNRGINTEAFF. The DNA for the CDR3 is TGTGCCAGTAGCCTTAACAGGGGGATTAACACTGAAGCTTTCTTT.

The chain is built from TRBV7-2 and TRBJ1-2; TRBD1 matches at 7 bases. The CDR3 is made up of 14 amino acids. V shed 4 bases, J shed 4 bases, and the junction held 6 bases outside the gene matches. Germline CDR1 and CDR2: SGHTA and FQGNSA. The CDR3 loop is CASSYSGTVYGYTF. As DNA, the CDR3 is TGTGCCAGCAGCTACAGTGGGACAGTCTATGGCTACACCTTC.

V gene TRBV7-9 combines with J gene TRBJ2-5, with TRBD2 identical over 7 bases. V lost 3 bases, J lost 3 bases, and 7 bases stayed unmatched. CDR1 SEHNR and CDR2 FQNEAQ come from the germline V gene (reference sequence). The CDR3 totals 15 residues. The CDR3 DNA follows: TGTGCCAGCAGCTTCTCAACTAGCGTTAAAGAGACCCAGTACTTC. Amino acid sequence: CASSFSTSVKETQYF.

The chain links TRBV4-1 to TRBJ1-4, with 10 bases identical to TRBD1. V shed 1 base, J shed 8 bases, and the junction held 7 bases outside the gene matches. The V gene's germline CDR1 is MGHRA and CDR2 YSYEKL. The CDR3 runs 16 residues. CDR3 nucleotide sequence: TGCGCCAGCAGCCAAGGCCCCGGGACAGGGGCCGAAAAACTGTTTTTT. This codes for CASSQGPGTGAEKLFF.

This rearrangement joins TRBV4-3 to TRBJ2-7; D is uncertain. There are 13 residues in the CDR3. Germline-derived CDR1 and CDR2 are LGHNA and YSLEER. With 1 base removed from V and 6 bases from J, the gap between germline ends came to 10 bases. CDR3 in amino acids: CASSQGPTREQYF. The CDR3 DNA reads as TGCGCCAGCAGCCAAGGACCTACTCGCGAGCAGTACTTC.

The chain carries TRBV18 and TRBJ1-6; tentative D call: TRBD1 (5 bases). Germline loops: CDR1 KGHSH, CDR2 LQKENI. The CDR3 runs to 15 residues. V was clipped by 1 base and J by 5 bases, with 9 bases between them. The CDR3 reads CASSPRSTDNSPLHF. The CDR3 nucleotides are TGTGCCAGCTCACCACGTTCGACAGATAATTCACCCCTCCACTTT.